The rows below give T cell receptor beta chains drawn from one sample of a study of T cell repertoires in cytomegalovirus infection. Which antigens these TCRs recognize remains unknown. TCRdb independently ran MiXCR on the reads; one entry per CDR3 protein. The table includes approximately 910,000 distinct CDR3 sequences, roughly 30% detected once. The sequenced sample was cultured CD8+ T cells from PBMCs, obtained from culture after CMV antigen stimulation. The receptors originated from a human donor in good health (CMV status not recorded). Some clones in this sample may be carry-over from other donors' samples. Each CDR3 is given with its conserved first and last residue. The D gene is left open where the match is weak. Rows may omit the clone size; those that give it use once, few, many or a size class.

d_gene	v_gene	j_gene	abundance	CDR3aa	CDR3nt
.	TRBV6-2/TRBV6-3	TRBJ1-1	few	CASSSDGGDTEAFF	TGTGCCAGCAGTTCCGACGGGGGAGACACTGAAGCTTTCTTT
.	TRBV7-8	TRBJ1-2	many	CASSLGPFEDYGYTF	TGTGCCAGCAGCTTAGGACCCTTTGAGGACTATGGCTACACCTTC
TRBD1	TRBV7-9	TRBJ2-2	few	CASSSRGTGVNTGELFF	TGTGCCAGCAGCTCGCGGGGGACAGGGGTTAACACCGGGGAGCTGTTTTTT
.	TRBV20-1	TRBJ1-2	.	CRHVSDRKNYGYTF	TGCAGACACGTTTCGGACAGAAAGAACTATGGCTACACCTTC
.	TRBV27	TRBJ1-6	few	CASSSSMGFTSPLHF	TGTGCCAGCAGTTCTAGTATGGGGTTCACTTCACCCCTCCACTTT
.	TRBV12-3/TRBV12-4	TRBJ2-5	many	CASSPHRETQYF	TGTGCCAGCAGTCCCCATCGGGAGACCCAGTACTTC
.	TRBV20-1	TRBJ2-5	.	CSATELADQETQYF	TGCAGTGCTACCGAATTAGCGGACCAAGAGACCCAGTACTTC
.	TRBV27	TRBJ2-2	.	CASRPRTASTGELFF	TGTGCCAGCAGACCACGGACGGCGAGCACCGGGGAGCTGTTTTTT
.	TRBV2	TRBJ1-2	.	CASKPLEGLVGYTF	TGTGCCAGCAAACCTTTGGAGGGGCTTGTTGGCTACACCTTC
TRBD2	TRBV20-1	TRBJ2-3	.	CSARDSLAGSTDTQYF	TGCAGTGCTAGAGATTCCCTAGCGGGGAGCACAGATACGCAGTATTTT
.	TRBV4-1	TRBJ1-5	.	CASSQDMGYNQPQHF	TGCGCCAGCAGCCAAGATATGGGATACAATCAGCCCCAGCATTTT
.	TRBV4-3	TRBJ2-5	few	CASSQVAGAQETQYF	TGCGCCAGCAGCCAAGTGGCCGGGGCTCAAGAGACCCAGTACTTC
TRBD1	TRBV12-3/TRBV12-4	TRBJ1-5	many	CASSHGTDNQPQHF	TGTGCCAGCAGCCACGGGACAGACAATCAGCCCCAGCATTTT
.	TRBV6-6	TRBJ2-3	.	CASFVGRGDTQYF	TGTGCCAGCTTCGTAGGAAGGGGAGATACGCAGTATTTT
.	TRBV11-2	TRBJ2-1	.	CASSPWGERPNEQFF	TGTGCCAGCAGCCCCTGGGGCGAGCGTCCCAATGAGCAGTTCTTC
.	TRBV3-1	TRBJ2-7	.	CASSLAGTPSYEQYF	TGTGCCAGCAGTCTGGCCGGGACTCCTTCCTACGAGCAGTACTTC
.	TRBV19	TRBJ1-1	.	CASSPTGRPNTEAFF	TGTGCCAGTAGTCCCACGGGACGTCCGAACACTGAAGCTTTCTTT
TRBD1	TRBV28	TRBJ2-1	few	CASSQPHNRGQGTSNEQFF	TGTGCCAGCAGTCAACCCCATAACCGGGGACAGGGGACAAGCAATGAGCAGTTCTTC
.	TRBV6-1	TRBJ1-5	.	CASSELPLSNQPQHF	TGTGCCAGCAGTGAACTCCCCCTTAGCAATCAGCCCCAGCATTTT
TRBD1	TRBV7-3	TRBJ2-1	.	CASSSPGQGWNEQFF	TGTGCCAGCAGCTCCCCGGGACAGGGGTGGAATGAGCAGTTCTTC
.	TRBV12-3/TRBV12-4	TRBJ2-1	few	CASSSVGRYNEQFF	TGTGCCAGCAGTTCCGTCGGGAGATACAATGAGCAGTTCTTC
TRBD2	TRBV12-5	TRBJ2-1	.	CASGSVSSGGADVF	TGTGCTAGTGGTTCCGTTTCTAGCGGGGGGGCCGACGTCTTC
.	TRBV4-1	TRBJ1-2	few	CASSQAPSGLGGYTF	TGCGCCAGCAGCCAAGCGCCAAGCGGTCTCGGTGGCTACACCTTC
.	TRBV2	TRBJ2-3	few	CASSAGTSSIADTQYF	TGTGCCAGCAGCGCCGGGACATCTAGCATTGCAGATACGCAGTATTTT
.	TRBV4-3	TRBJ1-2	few	CASSQDNWGNYGYTF	TGCGCCAGCAGCCAAGATAATTGGGGAAACTATGGCTACACCTTC
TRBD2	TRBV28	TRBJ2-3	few	CASSPRLAGRGDTQYF	TGTGCCAGCAGTCCCCGACTAGCGGGGCGGGGAGATACGCAGTATTTT
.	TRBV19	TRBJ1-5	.	CASNRQVYSNQPQHF	TGTGCCAGTAACCGACAAGTCTATAGCAATCAGCCCCAGCATTTT
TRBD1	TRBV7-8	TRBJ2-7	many	CASSAGQGVSYEQYF	TGTGCCAGCAGCGCGGGACAGGGGGTTTCCTACGAGCAGTACTTC
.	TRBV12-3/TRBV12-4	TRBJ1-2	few	CASQETGASRYGYTF	TGTGCCAGTCAGGAAACAGGCGCATCTCGATATGGCTACACCTTC
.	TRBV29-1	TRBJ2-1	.	CSVGGGQFMNSYNEQFF	TGCAGCGTTGGGGGGGGACAGTTCATGAACTCCTACAATGAGCAGTTCTTC
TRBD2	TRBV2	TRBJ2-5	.	CASSEALGAGETQYF	TGTGCCAGCAGTGAAGCCTTGGGAGCGGGGGAGACCCAGTACTTC
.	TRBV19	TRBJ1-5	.	CASGRWAENQPQHF	TGTGCCAGTGGGCGGTGGGCGGAAAATCAGCCCCAGCATTTT
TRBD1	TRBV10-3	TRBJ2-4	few	CAISETGGKNIQYF	TGTGCCATCAGTGAGACAGGGGGAAAAAACATTCAGTACTTC
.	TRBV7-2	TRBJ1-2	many	CASTLNGVGLGYTF	TGTGCCAGCACTCTGAATGGGGTTGGTCTTGGCTACACCTTC
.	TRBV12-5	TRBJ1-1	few	CASGLDARVLRDTEAFF	TGTGCTAGTGGTTTGGATGCCAGGGTTCTCAGGGACACTGAAGCTTTCTTT
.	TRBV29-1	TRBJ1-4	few	CSVEVGGYEKLFF	TGCAGCGTTGAGGTTGGAGGATATGAAAAACTGTTTTTT
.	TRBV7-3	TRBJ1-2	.	CASSPRTPGDYGYTF	TGTGCCAGCAGCCCTAGGACGCCTGGCGACTATGGCTACACCTTC
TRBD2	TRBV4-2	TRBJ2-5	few	CASSQDGAFGAGGHQETQYF	TGTGCCAGCAGCCAAGATGGGGCGTTTGGCGCGGGGGGCCACCAAGAGACCCAGTACTTC
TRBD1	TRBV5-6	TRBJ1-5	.	CASSAGTGGSQPQHF	TGTGCCAGCAGCGCCGGGACAGGGGGTTCCCAGCCCCAGCATTTT
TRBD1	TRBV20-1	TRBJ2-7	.	CSARGQGLSYEQYF	TGCAGTGCTAGGGGACAGGGATTGAGCTACGAGCAGTACTTC
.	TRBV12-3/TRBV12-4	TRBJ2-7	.	CASAAPRKAYEQYF	TGTGCCAGCGCGGCACCTCGGAAAGCCTACGAGCAGTACTTC
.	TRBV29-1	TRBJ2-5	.	CSVINRGRRETQYF	TGCAGCGTTATAAATAGGGGCAGGCGGGAGACCCAGTACTTC
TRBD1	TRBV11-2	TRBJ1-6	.	CASSSDRAYNSPLHF	TGTGCCAGCAGCTCAGACAGGGCCTATAATTCACCCCTCCACTTT
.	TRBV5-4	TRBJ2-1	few	CASMDGEVYNEQFF	TGTGCCAGCATGGACGGGGAGGTATACAATGAGCAGTTCTTC
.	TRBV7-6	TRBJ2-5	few	CASSFTPMGVQETQYF	TGTGCCAGCAGCTTTACGCCCATGGGAGTTCAAGAGACCCAGTACTTC
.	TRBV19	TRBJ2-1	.	CASIPSYGNEQFF	TGTGCCAGTATCCCTTCCTACGGTAATGAGCAGTTCTTC